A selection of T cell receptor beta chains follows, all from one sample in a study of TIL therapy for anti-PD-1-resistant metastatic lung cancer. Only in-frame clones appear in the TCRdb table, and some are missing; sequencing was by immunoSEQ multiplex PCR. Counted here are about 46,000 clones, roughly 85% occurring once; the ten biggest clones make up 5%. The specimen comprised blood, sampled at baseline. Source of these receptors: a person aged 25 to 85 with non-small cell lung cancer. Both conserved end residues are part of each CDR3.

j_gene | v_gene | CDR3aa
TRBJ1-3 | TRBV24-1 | CATSNSGNTIYF
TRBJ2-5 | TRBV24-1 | CATSDSWGPGETQYF
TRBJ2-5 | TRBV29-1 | CSVVGTIKETQYF
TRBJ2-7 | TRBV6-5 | CATSRDRTYEQYF
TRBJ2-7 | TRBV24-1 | CATSDSQLGQSYEQYF
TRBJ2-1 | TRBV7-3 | CASSLIPGPDRGEQFF
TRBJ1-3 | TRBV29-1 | CSVDGESSGNTIYF
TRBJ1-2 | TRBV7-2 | CASSLEASPYGYTF
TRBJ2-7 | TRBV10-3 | CAISESTLGGYAYEQYF
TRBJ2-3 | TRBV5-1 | CASSRGEDTQYF
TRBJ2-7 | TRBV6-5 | CASKRGGEQYF
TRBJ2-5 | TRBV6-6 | CASSPASRRETQYF
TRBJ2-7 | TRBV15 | CATSRLRGAADGEQYF
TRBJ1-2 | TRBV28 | CASSLGTANFYGYTF
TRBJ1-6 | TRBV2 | CASRKDSRDNSPLHF
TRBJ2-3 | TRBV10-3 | CAISAARGQGVLDTQYF
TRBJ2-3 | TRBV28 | CASSSTGIVTDTQYF
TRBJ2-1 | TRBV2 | CASRGLAGPNHNEQFF
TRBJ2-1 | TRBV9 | CASSPGPDNNEQFF
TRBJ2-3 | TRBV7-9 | CASSVEGGSRFTDTQYF
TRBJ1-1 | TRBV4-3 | CASSQDLGLHRGNTEAFF
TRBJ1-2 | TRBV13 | CASSGTENYGYTF